This entry features one T cell receptor (beta chain) sequence. The data originate from a study of blood T cell repertoires in COVID-19. At the level of the study: Samples taken during acute and convalescent COVID-19 were collected in the United States, Italy and Spain. PBMCs, B-cell-depleted T cells, or T cells provided the cDNA or gDNA that made up the material.

Method: immunoSEQ multiplex PCR; TCRdb's copy keeps in-frame clones and lacks some. In the table there are 95,000 to 150,000 clones, 84% of which are singletons. This CDR3 is built from 16 residues. Trimming removed 2 bases from V and 3 bases from J; junction bases left unmatched: 5. Germline V gene sequence: CDR1 KGHSH, CDR2 LQKENI. Donors were grouped by their self-reported clinical history. The sequence was obtained from a woman younger than 45 who had recovered from COVID-19. Sample: PBMCs or T cells enriched from blood (not recorded which). This chain uses TRBV18 with TRBJ1-5; 9 nucleotides line up with TRBD1. CDR3 region: CASSPAQGALNQPQHF. DNA of the CDR3: TGTGCCAGCTCACCAGCACAGGGGGCCCTCAATCAGCCCCAGCATTTT.